Following are 17 T cell receptor beta chains from one sample sequenced in a study of control samples from healthy donors and cancer patients. The table came from immunoSEQ multiplex PCR; TCRdb's copy has only in-frame clones and leaves some out. This sample yields 65,000 to 95,000 clones, of which 89% are seen a single time; under 7.5% belongs to the top ten. Sequencing was done on a sample of blood. These receptors came from a man aged 50 to 59 in good health.

The chain joins TRBV6-5 to TRBJ2-5; D is perhaps TRBD1 or TRBD2 (5 bases each). Trimming pared 2 bases from V and 5 bases from J, leaving 9 bases between. Per the germline V gene, CDR1 is MNHEY and CDR2 is SVGAGI. The CDR3 extends over 13 amino acids. The CDR3 nucleotides are TGTGCCAGCAGTTACGGGACGGGGGAGACCCAGTACTTC. This sequence encodes CASSYGTGETQYF.

The chain uses TRBV9 and TRBJ2-4; 8 bases line up with TRBD2. Looked up from germline, CDR1 is SGDLS and CDR2 is YYNGEE. The CDR3 totals 14 residues. J gave up 7 bases and V 0 bases, and 3 bases lay outside the gene matches. CDR3 coding DNA: TGTGCCAGCAGCGTAGGTTCGGGAGGGAACATTCAGTACTTC. Translated: CASSVGSGGNIQYF.

This chain connects TRBV27 to TRBJ1-6; tentative D call: TRBD1 (6 bases). V shed 6 bases and J shed 7 bases, with 13 bases lying between them. This CDR3 comprises 14 residues. CDR1 is MNHEY, CDR2 SMNVEV, per germline (reference sequence). The CDR3 protein is CASRPGVPNSPLHF. The CDR3 bases are TGTGCCAGCAGGCCAGGGGTTCCCAATTCACCCCTCCACTTT.

The genes are TRBV12-3 or TRBV12-4 and TRBJ2-1; perhaps TRBD1 as D (5 bases). Trimming removed 9 bases at V and 8 bases at J, with 11 bases between. The CDR3 covers 11 residues. In nucleotides, the CDR3 is TGTGCCAGTACTTGGGGCGATGAGCAGTTCTTC. Translation: CASTWGDEQFF.

The chain employs TRBV29-1 and TRBJ1-1, with D maybe TRBD1 (6 bases). Germline V gene sequence: CDR1 SQVTM, CDR2 ANQGSEA. V lost 6 bases, J lost 0 bases, and 11 bases lay in between. This CDR3 contains 13 residues. CDR3 in amino acids: CSVRTDMNTEAFF. The DNA for the CDR3 is TGCAGCGTCCGGACAGACATGAACACTGAAGCTTTCTTT.

The CDR3 region has the DNA TGTGCCAGCAGTCGAAAAATAGCCAAAAACATTCAGTACTTC. Protein product: CASSRKIAKNIQYF. The V call is TRBV6-5, the J call TRBJ2-4, with D hard to call. The V gene lost 5 bases and the J gene lost 0 bases, with 8 bases spanning the gap. The CDR3 totals 14 residues. CDR1 and CDR2 (germline): MNHEY, SVGAGI.

This clone was seen a single time. This chain links TRBV7-8 with TRBJ2-7; 8 nucleotides agree with TRBD1. The CDR3 is 14 amino acids. The germline CDR1 and CDR2 sequences are SGHVS and FQNEAQ. With V trimmed by 5 bases and J by 0 bases, 3 bases remained unmatched. The CDR3 region is CASSRGQVSYEQYF. The CDR3 region has the DNA TGTGCCAGCAGCCGGGGACAGGTCTCCTACGAGCAGTACTTC.

This rearrangement joins TRBV7-2 to TRBJ1-6; maybe TRBD1 (5 bases). This CDR3 region has 15 residues. Germline assignment: CDR1 SGHTA and CDR2 FQGNSA. V lost 1 base, J lost 9 bases, and 13 bases lay in between. CDR3 sequence reads: CASSLVWGFGSPLHF. In DNA form, the CDR3 reads TGTGCCAGCAGCTTAGTTTGGGGGTTTGGTTCACCCCTCCACTTT.

The CDR3 region has the DNA TGTGCCAGCAGAGTAGGACTAGCGAACACCGGGGAGCTGTTTTTT. It specifies CASRVGLANTGELFF. V and J are TRBV2 and TRBJ2-2, with TRBD2 matching 7 bases. Per the germline V gene, CDR1 is SNHLY and CDR2 is FYNNEI. The CDR3 is made up of 15 amino acids. J lost 0 bases, V lost 6 bases, and 4 bases had no gene match.

V and J are TRBV7-6 and TRBJ2-6, with D maybe TRBD1 (5 bases). Trimming left V 5 bases short and J 0 bases short, with 11 bases between. The CDR3 runs to 16 residues. Germline CDR1 is SGHVS and CDR2 is FNYEAQ. Written as DNA, the CDR3 is TGTGCCAGCAGCCCGACAGTGAACTCTGGGGCCAACGTCCTGACTTTC. This translates into CASSPTVNSGANVLTF.

The gene calls are TRBV30 and TRBJ1-2; 8 bases align to TRBD1. V shed 2 bases, J shed 8 bases, and the junction held 4 bases outside the gene matches. This CDR3 region has 12 residues. The germline CDR1 and CDR2 sequences are GTSNPN and SVGIG (reference sequence). The CDR3 bases are TGTGCCTGGAGTCAGGGGGCTAAGGGCTACACCTTC. It codes for CAWSQGAKGYTF.

The rearrangement links TRBV19 to TRBJ2-1; D uncertain. Trimming left V 2 bases short and J 8 bases short, with 7 bases between. The CDR3 extends over 12 amino acids. Germline V lookup: CDR1 LNHDA, CDR2 SQIVND (reference sequence). The CDR3 loop is CASSIPGDEQFF. CDR3 bases: TGTGCCAGTAGTATACCAGGTGATGAGCAGTTCTTC.

CDR3 nucleotide sequence: TGTGCCAGCAGTCCTCGTCGGCTACAGCCCCAGCATTTT. This codes for CASSPRRLQPQHF. This chain uses TRBV6-5 with TRBJ1-5; D gene ambiguous. V dropped 5 bases and J dropped 7 bases, with 12 bases sitting between them. Germline V gene lookup returns CDR1 MNHEY and CDR2 SVGAGI. This CDR3 region has 13 residues.

The genes are TRBV19 and TRBJ2-7; D gene uncertain. CDR3 length: 15 amino acids. Germline-derived CDR1 and CDR2 are LNHDA and SQIVND (reference sequence). Trimming removed 6 bases from V and 3 bases from J, with 18 bases in between. The CDR3 protein is CASRGSARLIYEQYF. The CDR3 nucleotides read TGTGCCAGTAGAGGCAGCGCCCGGTTAATCTACGAGCAGTACTTC. The whole variable domain, filled in from reference TRBV19 and TRBJ2-7, reads DGGITQSPKYLFRKEGQNVTLSCEQNLNHDAMYWYRQDPGQGLRLIYYSQIVNDFQKGDIAEGYSVSREKKESFPLTVTSAQKNPTAFYLCASRGSARLIYEQYFGPGTRLTVT.

The chain is built from TRBV5-1 and TRBJ2-5; D is uncertain. The germline gives CDR1 SGHRS, CDR2 YFSETQ. This CDR3 has 12 amino acids. Trimming removed 7 bases from V and 2 bases from J, with 9 bases in between. The CDR3 sequence is CASGVNQETQYF. DNA of the CDR3: TGCGCCAGCGGGGTGAATCAAGAGACCCAGTACTTC.

This clone has only one observation. The chain uses TRBV4-2 and TRBJ2-3, with 9 bases identical to TRBD2. The CDR3 has 20 amino acids. Germline trimming cut 0 bases from V and 2 bases from J; bases unmatched to any gene: 15. In germline, CDR1 is LGHNA, CDR2 YNFKEQ. The CDR3 sequence: CASSQEDRLAGRPITDTQYF. The CDR3 DNA is TGTGCCAGCAGCCAAGAGGACCGGCTAGCGGGGCGCCCAATCACAGATACGCAGTATTTT.

This clone was counted once. The chain uses TRBV2 and TRBJ2-5; 8 bases map to TRBD1. The CDR3 totals 13 residues. Germline trimming cut 6 bases from V and 2 bases from J; bases unmatched to any gene: 2. CDR1 is SNHLY, CDR2 FYNNEI, per germline. CDR3 nucleotides: TGTGCCAGCAGCGGGACAGGACAAGAGACCCAGTACTTC. It specifies CASSGTGQETQYF. The variable domain in full, completed from reference TRBV2 and TRBJ2-5, reads EPEVTQTPSHQVTQMGQEVILRCVPISNHLYFYWYRQILGQKVEFLVSFYNNEISEKSEIFDDQFSVERPDGSNFTLKIRSTKLEDSAMYFCASSGTGQETQYFGPGTRLLVL.